This passage covers 26 T cell receptor beta chains from one sample sequenced in a study of CD8+ T cells in alopecia areata. Sequencing relied on a cDNA template that was reverse transcribed from extracted RNA. Repertoires were generated with immunoSEQ multiplex PCR, while TCRdb's copy carries only in-frame clones and drops some. The sample includes 110,000 to 150,000 clones, around 60% of them seen just once. Sequencing used CD4+ T cells sorted from blood, obtained at week 0. The source is a human donor with alopecia areata.

The sample holds a few counts of this clone. The chain links TRBV11-3 to TRBJ2-3, with D possibly being TRBD2 (5 bases). The germline V gene has CDR1 SGHNT and CDR2 YENEEA. V gave up 4 bases and J gave up 0 bases, with 17 bases separating them. CDR3 length: 17 residues. CDR3 bases: TGTGCCAGCAGCTCCACGACGGGATCTTCTAGCACAGATACGCAGTATTTT. It specifies CASSSTTGSSSTDTQYF. The whole variable domain, filled in from reference TRBV11-3 and TRBJ2-3, reads EAGVVQSPRYKIIEKKQPVAFWCNPISGHNTLYWYLQNLGQGPELLIRYENEEAVDDSQLPKDRFSAERLKGVDSTLKIQPAELGDSAVYLCASSSTTGSSSTDTQYFGPGTRLTVL.

This chain joins TRBV6-1 and TRBJ2-6; D unclear. V was cut by 5 bases and J by 0 bases, with 2 bases left in between. Looked up from germline, CDR1 is MNHNS and CDR2 is SASEGT. The CDR3 contains 13 residues. CDR3 DNA: TGTGCCAGCAGTCTCTCTGGGGCCAACGTCCTGACTTTC. As protein: CASSLSGANVLTF.

The J gene is TRBJ2-7, the V gene TRBV7-2; 7 bases map to TRBD2. J lost 7 bases, V lost 5 bases, and 14 bases had no gene match. The germline gives CDR1 SGHTA, CDR2 FQGNSA. This CDR3 has 15 residues. In DNA, the CDR3 is TGTGCCAGCAGCGTACTAGCGTTGGGTCGGGGAGAGCAGTACTTC. This gives the protein CASSVLALGRGEQYF.

This clone was recorded a few times. CDR3 sequence reads: CSVKGGTGVWETQYF. For the CDR3, the DNA is TGCAGCGTGAAGGGAGGGACAGGGGTCTGGGAGACCCAGTACTTC. The chain combines TRBV29-1 with TRBJ2-5, with TRBD1 matching over 10 bases. This CDR3 has 15 amino acids. Germline V gives CDR1 SQVTM, CDR2 ANQGSEA. V shed 6 bases, J shed 5 bases, and the junction held 12 bases outside the gene matches.

The chain uses TRBV29-1 and TRBJ2-6; D is possibly TRBD1 or TRBD2 (5 bases each). CDR1 is SQVTM, CDR2 ANQGSEA, per germline. This CDR3 region has 14 residues. The V and J ends lost 6 bases and 1 base respectively, with 10 bases between them. The CDR3 nucleotides read TGCAGCGTAGGGACGTTTTCTGGGGCCAACGTCCTGACTTTC. This codes for CSVGTFSGANVLTF.

The J gene is TRBJ2-1, the V gene TRBV5-1, with D unclear. Germline V lookup: CDR1 SGHRS, CDR2 YFSETQ. With 0 bases removed from V and 7 bases from J, the gap between germline ends came to 11 bases. The CDR3 is 14 amino acids. DNA for the CDR3: TGCGCCAGCAGCTTGGGGACGGTTACAAATGAGCAGTTCTTC. It yields the protein CASSLGTVTNEQFF. Full variable domain (missing parts from reference TRBV5-1 and TRBJ2-1): KAGVTQTPRYLIKTRGQQVTLSCSPISGHRSVSWYQQTPGQGLQFLFEYFSETQRNKGNFPGRFSGRQFSNSRSEMNVSTLELGDSALYLCASSLGTVTNEQFFGPGTRLTVL.

The chain combines TRBV7-2 with TRBJ2-5; 15 bases are a match to TRBD2. Germline trimming cut 7 bases from V and 7 bases from J; bases unmatched to any gene: 7. Germline V gene sequence: CDR1 SGHTA, CDR2 FQGNSA. There are 15 residues in the CDR3. The CDR3 here is CASNRGLAGGRTQYF. The CDR3, as DNA: TGTGCCAGCAACCGTGGACTAGCGGGGGGGCGGACCCAGTACTTC.

This clone appeared once. The chain uses TRBV6-6 and TRBJ1-6, with D perhaps matching TRBD1 (5 bases). Germline values: CDR1 MNHNY, CDR2 SVGAGI (reference sequence). The CDR3 is 14 residues long. V was pared by 2 bases and J by 7 bases, with 9 bases between. In nucleotides, the CDR3 is TGTGCCAGCAGTTACCCGGCAGGGAATTCACCCCTCCACTTT. It is translated as CASSYPAGNSPLHF.

The chain recombines TRBV5-1 with TRBJ2-7, with D perhaps matching TRBD1 or TRBD2 (6 bases each). Germline values: CDR1 SGHRS, CDR2 YFSETQ. The CDR3 loop spans 14 amino acids. V lost 4 bases, J lost 3 bases, and 14 bases lay in between. The DNA for the CDR3 is TGCGCCAGCAGCATGGGGGGCTCTGTCTACGAGCAGTACTTC. Translation gives CASSMGGSVYEQYF.

The rearrangement links TRBV4-3 to TRBJ2-1, with D unresolved. Germline CDR1 LGHNA, CDR2 YSLEER. Trimming removed 0 bases at V and 10 bases at J, with 10 bases between. This CDR3 is built from 13 residues. The CDR3 reads CASSQEGQLEQFF. CDR3 in DNA: TGCGCCAGCAGCCAAGAAGGCCAACTAGAGCAGTTCTTC.

The V call is TRBV27, the J call TRBJ1-1; D unresolved. Germline V gene lookup returns CDR1 MNHEY and CDR2 SMNVEV (reference sequence). The CDR3 covers 13 residues. Trimming took off 2 bases at V and 10 bases at J, with 14 bases between the two ends. This chain's CDR3 is CASSLTHKDGAFF. CDR3 nucleotides: TGTGCCAGCAGTTTAACACATAAAGATGGAGCTTTCTTT.

This rearrangement joins TRBV7-9 to TRBJ1-2; 9 bases map to TRBD1. After removal of 3 bases from V and 7 bases from J, the junction contained 6 bases not matched to a gene. The CDR3 consists of 14 residues. Germline CDR1 is SEHNR and CDR2 is FQNEAQ (reference sequence). Here the CDR3 reads CASSFTGGTFGYTF. Written as DNA, the CDR3 is TGTGCCAGCAGCTTCACAGGGGGCACGTTTGGCTACACCTTC.

This chain connects TRBV6-5 to TRBJ1-2, with D maybe TRBD1 (5 bases). V was clipped by 7 bases and J by 7 bases, with 13 bases between them. From germline, CDR1 is MNHEY and CDR2 SVGAGI. CDR3 size: 12 residues. The CDR3 is CASTQGARGYTF. The CDR3 coding sequence is TGTGCCAGCACCCAGGGTGCGCGTGGCTACACCTTC.

V is TRBV6-6 and J is TRBJ2-5; 10 positions agree with TRBD1. Germline V gene data show CDR1 as MNHNY and CDR2 as SVGAGI (reference sequence). The CDR3 has 15 residues. Trimming removed 7 bases from V and 9 bases from J; junction bases left unmatched: 14. The CDR3 protein is CASTIGTGASAAQYF. The CDR3 DNA sequence: TGTGCCAGCACAATAGGGACAGGGGCCTCTGCAGCCCAGTACTTC.

The chain couples TRBV6-6 to TRBJ1-6; TRBD1 aligns across 7 bases. The germline gives CDR1 MNHNY, CDR2 SVGAGI (reference sequence). V was pared by 4 bases and J by 7 bases, with 4 bases of the junction left unmatched. The length of the CDR3 is 14 residues. DNA for the CDR3: TGTGCCAGCAGTTTACAGGGGAGAAATTCACCCCTCCACTTT. Protein sequence: CASSLQGRNSPLHF.

The chain joins TRBV5-1 to TRBJ2-1; 9 bases match TRBD1. The V gene end was trimmed by 0 bases and the J gene end by 8 bases; junction bases not matched to a gene: 9. The CDR3 extends over 16 amino acids. Germline V gives CDR1 SGHRS, CDR2 YFSETQ. The CDR3 loop reads CASSLARTGVLDEQFF. The CDR3 DNA reads as TGCGCCAGCAGCTTGGCCAGGACAGGGGTGTTAGATGAGCAGTTCTTC.

The V gene is TRBV29-1, the J gene TRBJ1-4; the D is unclear. Trimming cost V 0 bases and J 6 bases, with 5 bases left between them. Germline CDR1 is SQVTM and CDR2 is ANQGSEA. The CDR3 runs to 12 residues. CDR3 in amino acids: CSVEDMDEKLFF. The CDR3 region has the DNA TGCAGCGTTGAAGATATGGATGAAAAACTGTTTTTT.

The CDR3 DNA reads TGCGCCAGCAGCTTGGGGATGGCATCACCCGGGGCCAACGTCCTGACTTTC. Protein product: CASSLGMASPGANVLTF. The chain recombines TRBV5-1 with TRBJ2-6, with no clear D. This CDR3 contains 17 residues. Germline assignment: CDR1 SGHRS and CDR2 YFSETQ. Trimming shortened V by 0 bases and J by 4 bases, and 14 bases separated the two germline ends.

This clone was recorded once. The chain links TRBV11-1 to TRBJ1-6, with TRBD1 as a possible D gene (5 bases). From germline, CDR1 is SGHAT and CDR2 FQDESV (reference sequence). The CDR3 consists of 15 residues. V lost 5 bases and J 7 bases, leaving 15 bases between the germline ends. The CDR3 region is CASSAQGGENSPLHF. CDR3 sequence (DNA): TGTGCCAGCAGCGCCCAGGGAGGGGAGAATTCACCCCTCCACTTT. Full variable domain (remainder filled in from reference TRBV11-1 and TRBJ1-6): EAEVAQSPRYKITEKSQAVAFWCDPISGHATLYWYRQILGQGPELLVQFQDESVVDDSQLPKDRFSAERLKGVDSTLKIQPAELGDSAMYLCASSAQGGENSPLHFGNGTRLTVT.

The chain carries TRBV4-2 and TRBJ2-7, with unresolved D. The CDR3 length is 14 residues. CDR1 LGHNA and CDR2 YNFKEQ come from the germline V gene. V gave up 1 base and J gave up 2 bases, with 9 bases separating them. The CDR3, as DNA: TGTGCCAGCAGCCAAGTGGGTGAAGCCTACGAGCAGTACTTC. It is translated as CASSQVGEAYEQYF.

The chain couples TRBV4-1 to TRBJ2-7; a weak D match, TRBD2 (6 bases). CDR1 and CDR2 (germline): MGHRA, YSYEKL. The CDR3 spans 13 residues. Between the trimmed V and J ends, which lost 3 bases and 6 bases, there was a span of 12 bases. The CDR3 region is CASSHSEGFEQYF. CDR3 coding DNA: TGCGCCAGCAGCCATTCGGAGGGGTTCGAGCAGTACTTC.

This clone appeared a few times. The rearrangement uses TRBV7-6 and TRBJ2-2; the match to TRBD1 covers 7 bases. The germline V gene encodes CDR1 SGHVS and CDR2 FNYEAQ. The CDR3 runs to 16 residues. V trimming: 5 bases; J trimming: 4 bases; junction bases outside the gene matches: 10. The CDR3 loop is CASSIRQGLGTGELFF. Written as DNA, the CDR3 is TGTGCCAGCAGCATCAGACAGGGTTTGGGCACCGGGGAGCTGTTTTTT.

The chain carries TRBV28 and TRBJ2-5; D gene unclear. CDR3 length: 13 residues. Per germline, CDR1 MDHEN and CDR2 SYDVKM. V was clipped by 8 bases and J by 3 bases, with 13 bases between them. The CDR3 nucleotides are TGTGCCAGCCGACTCGGGTGGGAAGAGACCCAGTACTTC. Its translation is CASRLGWEETQYF.

This clone was picked up a small number of times. The gene calls are TRBV30 and TRBJ2-1; tentatively, D is TRBD2 (5 bases). The CDR3 covers 12 residues. V was clipped by 3 bases and J by 10 bases, with 13 bases between them. Germline CDR1 reads GTSNPN; CDR2 reads SVGIG (reference sequence). Here the CDR3 reads CAWSRTATEQFF. The CDR3 DNA is TGTGCCTGGAGCCGGACTGCAACAGAGCAGTTCTTC.

In its sample, this clone was seen once. This sequence joins TRBV5-1 and TRBJ1-1; TRBD1 might be the D (5 bases). This CDR3 is 14 amino acids long. Germline CDR1 is SGHRS and CDR2 is YFSETQ. Trimming took 4 bases from V and 1 from J, leaving 11 bases between them. CDR3 in amino acids: CASSRTSANTEAFF. CDR3 bases: TGCGCCAGCAGCCGGACAAGCGCGAACACTGAAGCTTTCTTT.

This clone was observed a few times. The chain links TRBV9 to TRBJ2-7; TRBD1 matches at 7 bases. The junction had 6 bases not matched to a gene; V was cut back by 3 bases and J by 3 bases. The CDR3 length is 14 residues. Germline CDR1 SGDLS, CDR2 YYNGEE. The CDR3 region has the DNA TGTGCCAGCAGCGCCTCTCCAGGGGGCTACGAGCAGTACTTC. This encodes CASSASPGGYEQYF.